The 27 T cell receptor beta chains listed next were all sequenced from one sample in a study of T cell repertoires in cytomegalovirus infection. TCRdb fed the reads into MiXCR, producing one record per CDR3 protein. The repertoire has fewer than 550,000 distinct CDR3 sequences, 10% to 12% of them found once; the top ten carry about 10%. Material: PBMCs. These receptors were obtained from a human donor in good health (CMV status not recorded). Some clones in this sample may be carry-over from other donors' samples.

At least ten counts were recorded for this clonotype. This CDR3 reads CASSQVRGNSPLHF. The DNA for the CDR3 is TGTGCCAGCAGCCAAGTGAGGGGGAATTCACCCCTCCACTTT. The chain has TRBV14 and TRBJ1-6; TRBD1 might be the D (6 bases). Germline V lookup: CDR1 SGHDN, CDR2 FVKESK. V was trimmed by 1 base and J by 7 bases, leaving 8 bases between them. The CDR3 sequence is 14 residues long.

Many counts were recorded for this clonotype. The gene calls are TRBV9 and TRBJ2-2; maybe TRBD1 (6 bases). The CDR3 is made up of 15 amino acids. Trimming shortened V by 4 bases and J by 1 base, and 11 bases separated the two germline ends. CDR1 is SGDLS, CDR2 YYNGEE, per germline. CDR3 sequence: CASSTRTENTGELFF. The CDR3 nucleotides are TGTGCCAGCAGCACCCGGACAGAGAACACCGGGGAGCTGTTTTTT.

This clonotype was picked up many times. V gene TRBV12-3 or TRBV12-4 combines with J gene TRBJ2-1; 10 nucleotides match TRBD1. This CDR3 comprises 14 residues. V gave up 4 bases and J gave up 6 bases; unmatched junction bases: 3. The chain's CDR3 is CASSWTGGGNEQFF. Here the CDR3 DNA reads TGTGCCAGCAGTTGGACAGGGGGAGGCAATGAGCAGTTCTTC.

Ten or more counts support this clonotype. The rearrangement uses TRBV20-1 and TRBJ1-1; possible D gene TRBD1, 5 bases. V lost 4 bases and J 1 base, leaving 10 bases between the germline ends. The CDR3 length is 13 residues. Germline-derived CDR1 and CDR2 are DFQATT and SNEGSKA (reference sequence). In DNA form, the CDR3 reads TGCAGTGCTACCTACAGGAGGAACACTGAAGCTTTCTTT. Protein product: CSATYRRNTEAFF.

The J gene is TRBJ2-5, the V gene TRBV2; 11 bases align to TRBD2. The CDR3 spans 16 residues. V dropped 6 bases and J dropped 3; count of bases not matched to a gene: 9. CDR1 and CDR2 from the germline V gene are SNHLY and FYNNEI. The CDR3 region is CASRGLAGGRKETQYF. The CDR3 coding sequence is TGTGCCAGCAGGGGGCTAGCGGGAGGCCGTAAAGAGACCCAGTACTTC. The full variable domain, completed using reference TRBV2 and TRBJ2-5, is EPEVTQTPSHQVTQMGQEVILRCVPISNHLYFYWYRQILGQKVEFLVSFYNNEISEKSEIFDDQFSVERPDGSNFTLKIRSTKLEDSAMYFCASRGLAGGRKETQYFGPGTRLLVL.

This clonotype was counted at least ten times. This rearrangement joins TRBV5-4 to TRBJ1-2; D is undetermined. The CDR3 has 11 amino acids. Germline V gives CDR1 SGHNT, CDR2 YYREEE (reference sequence). V was shortened by 0 bases and J by 7 bases, with 4 bases between the two germline ends. The DNA of the CDR3 is TGTGCCAGCAGCTTGGACGGTGGCTACACCTTC. This sequence encodes CASSLDGGYTF.

The table lists this clonotype with a few counts. This sequence joins TRBV29-1 and TRBJ1-2, with D possibly being TRBD1 (5 bases). Germline V CDR1 and CDR2: SQVTM, ANQGSEA. The CDR3 is made up of 12 amino acids. V lost 8 bases, J lost 3 bases, and 13 bases lay in between. The CDR3 region is CSCRGRDYGYTF. The CDR3 coding sequence is TGCAGCTGCCGGGGACGGGACTATGGCTACACCTTC.

This clonotype was seen repeatedly, ten times or more. The gene calls are TRBV19 and TRBJ1-1, with 9 bases identical to TRBD1. V was clipped by 6 bases and J by 0 bases; unmatched bases: 11. The germline V gene has CDR1 LNHDA and CDR2 SQIVND (reference sequence). This CDR3 has 17 amino acids. Here the CDR3 DNA reads TGTGCCAGTAGGATGGACAGGGGACGAGCCTTGAACACTGAAGCTTTCTTT. Residues: CASRMDRGRALNTEAFF. Combining the CDR3 with reference TRBV19 and TRBJ1-1 gives the whole variable domain DGGITQSPKYLFRKEGQNVTLSCEQNLNHDAMYWYRQDPGQGLRLIYYSQIVNDFQKGDIAEGYSVSREKKESFPLTVTSAQKNPTAFYLCASRMDRGRALNTEAFFGQGTRLTVV.

This clonotype came up many times. The chain employs TRBV14 and TRBJ2-7; D is unclear. Trimming pared 3 bases from V and 3 bases from J, leaving 12 bases between. The germline V gene has CDR1 SGHDN and CDR2 FVKESK. The CDR3 has 14 amino acids. The CDR3 DNA follows: TGTGCCAGCAGCCAGGGTTTCGGCGGCTACGAGCAGTACTTC. It is translated as CASSQGFGGYEQYF.

The chain joins TRBV11-3 to TRBJ2-1, with 14 bases fitting TRBD2. The CDR3 sequence is 17 residues long. The V and J ends lost 5 bases and 0 bases, in that order; junction bases with no gene match: 3. Germline lookup yields CDR1 SGHNT and CDR2 YENEEA. The CDR3 spells CASSKGLAGDSYNEQFF. CDR3 nucleotide sequence: TGTGCCAGCAGCAAGGGACTAGCGGGGGACTCCTACAATGAGCAGTTCTTC.

The V gene is TRBV4-1, the J gene TRBJ2-7; D possibly uses TRBD1 or TRBD2 (5 bases each). Germline-derived CDR1 and CDR2 are MGHRA and YSYEKL. CDR3 length equals 16 residues. Trimming left V 5 bases short and J 3 bases short, with 20 bases between. The DNA for the CDR3 is TGCGCCAGCAGCTACCTGGGGCCAGGGACCGGCTACGAGCAGTACTTC. It specifies CASSYLGPGTGYEQYF.

This clonotype has at least ten counts. The chain carries TRBV7-2 and TRBJ1-2; TRBD1 is a possible D gene (6 bases). CDR1 is SGHTA and CDR2 is FQGNSA in the germline V gene. The CDR3 has 15 amino acids. V lost 2 bases and J lost 0, with 10 bases in between. The CDR3 nucleotides are TGTGCCAGCAGCTTAAGCACAGGGCCTAACTATGGCTACACCTTC. Its translation: CASSLSTGPNYGYTF.

This clonotype was observed a few times. The chain has TRBV20-1 and TRBJ1-1; 7 positions match TRBD1. This CDR3 is built from 14 residues. From germline, CDR1 is DFQATT and CDR2 SNEGSKA (reference sequence). J gave up 6 bases and V 0 bases, and 7 bases lay outside the gene matches. This CDR3 reads CSARDRGGRAEAFF. In nucleotides, the CDR3 is TGCAGTGCTAGAGATCGAGGGGGCAGGGCTGAAGCTTTCTTT.

This clonotype was seen at least ten times. The CDR3 region has the DNA TGTGCCAGCAGCCGCTGGGGGTCGGGAAATGGGGCCAACGTCCTGACTTTC. Translating it yields CASSRWGSGNGANVLTF. The rearrangement links TRBV7-9 to TRBJ2-6; the D gene could be TRBD1 or TRBD2 (5 bases each). CDR3 length equals 17 residues. Germline V lookup: CDR1 SEHNR, CDR2 FQNEAQ (reference sequence). Trimming removed 5 bases at V and 3 bases at J, with 17 bases between.

The chain links TRBV20-1 to TRBJ2-5; 9 bases are a match to TRBD2. Germline loops: CDR1 DFQATT, CDR2 SNEGSKA (reference sequence). CDR3 length: 16 amino acids. V shed 2 bases and J 5 bases; nucleotides not matched to a gene: 12. The CDR3 sequence is CSARLGLALRDETQYF. CDR3 nucleotide sequence: TGCAGTGCTAGATTGGGACTAGCCCTCAGGGATGAGACCCAGTACTTC.

This clonotype was recorded at least ten times. The chain combines TRBV7-9 with TRBJ2-7; D is tentatively TRBD1 or TRBD2 (5 bases each). The CDR3 spans 14 residues. Germline V gene data show CDR1 as SEHNR and CDR2 as FQNEAQ (reference sequence). Trimming cost V 5 bases and J 2 bases, with 13 bases left between them. CDR3 DNA sequence: TGTGCCAGCAGCCCAGGGACGGTTGCCTACGAGCAGTACTTC. This codes for CASSPGTVAYEQYF.

This clonotype was seen many times. The rearrangement links TRBV7-2 to TRBJ1-1; 10 nucleotides agree with TRBD1. Germline trimming cut 5 bases from V and 2 bases from J; bases unmatched to any gene: 2. Germline CDR1 and CDR2: SGHTA and FQGNSA. The CDR3 runs to 14 residues. The CDR3 nucleotides read TGTGCCAGCAGCAAGACAGGGGGCAACACTGAAGCTTTCTTT. Translation: CASSKTGGNTEAFF.

This clonotype came up a few times. CDR3 nucleotide sequence: TGCAGCGTTGTGGCAGTGGGCTACGAGCAGTACTTC. Amino acid sequence: CSVVAVGYEQYF. The genes are TRBV29-1 and TRBJ2-7; D remains ambiguous. The CDR3 loop spans 12 amino acids. V lost 4 bases and J 3 bases, leaving 10 bases between the germline ends. Germline V gene sequence: CDR1 SQVTM, CDR2 ANQGSEA.

At least ten counts were recorded for this clonotype. J is TRBJ2-2 and V is TRBV28; tentatively, D is TRBD2 (6 bases). V was cut by 7 bases and J by 4 bases, with 19 bases left in between. This CDR3 region has 16 residues. Looked up from germline, CDR1 is MDHEN and CDR2 is SYDVKM. The CDR3 DNA follows: TGTGCCAGCACCACGGCGGGGCGGCGGGGCACCGGGGAGCTGTTTTTT. It is translated as CASTTAGRRGTGELFF.

The chain couples TRBV20-1 to TRBJ2-5, with D unresolved. Deletions cut 2 bases from V and 2 bases from J, with 6 bases between. Germline loops: CDR1 DFQATT, CDR2 SNEGSKA (reference sequence). This CDR3 region has 12 residues. The CDR3 reads CSARPSQETQYF. CDR3 DNA: TGCAGTGCTAGACCCAGTCAAGAGACCCAGTACTTC.

This clonotype was seen many times. The chain recombines TRBV20-1 with TRBJ2-4; 7 bases agree with TRBD1. CDR1 and CDR2 from the germline V gene are DFQATT and SNEGSKA (reference sequence). The CDR3 contains 12 residues. Unmatched junction bases numbered 5, after V lost 4 bases and J lost 8 bases. The CDR3 DNA reads as TGCAGTGCTAAAGGGGGCTGGGACATTCAGTACTTC. Protein sequence: CSAKGGWDIQYF.

In its sample, this clonotype was seen many times. The chain joins TRBV20-1 to TRBJ2-7; possibly TRBD1 for D (6 bases). Germline CDR1 DFQATT, CDR2 SNEGSKA (reference sequence). V lost 6 bases to trimming and J lost 5 bases, with 20 bases between them. The length of the CDR3 is 14 residues. The CDR3 coding sequence is TGCAGTGCATTCGAAGACAGGCGGCACAACGAGCAGTACTTC. It specifies CSAFEDRRHNEQYF.

As for this clonotype: A much larger clone differs from this one at a single base, so this may be a read error. V gene TRBV11-2 combines with J gene TRBJ2-1, with D uncertain. This CDR3 comprises 15 residues. V dropped 10 bases and J dropped 2 bases, with 18 bases sitting between them. Germline-derived CDR1 and CDR2 are SGHAT and FQNNGV. The CDR3 region is CAITALGRPYNEQFF. CDR3 nucleotides: TGTGCCATCACAGCATTAGGACGTCCCTACAATGAGCAGTTCTTC.

This clonotype was seen ten or more times. The chain combines TRBV7-3 with TRBJ2-3; D might be TRBD1 or TRBD2, each matching 7 bases. The CDR3 is made up of 14 amino acids. Trimming took off 5 bases at V and 3 bases at J, with 12 bases between the two ends. Germline V gene sequence: CDR1 SGHTA, CDR2 FQGTGA. The CDR3 here is CASSPRGGTDTQYF. CDR3 coding DNA: TGTGCCAGCAGCCCCAGGGGGGGGACAGATACGCAGTATTTT.

The genes are TRBV20-1 and TRBJ2-1; 16 bases map to TRBD2. The CDR3 extends over 16 amino acids. The germline CDR1 and CDR2 sequences are DFQATT and SNEGSKA (reference sequence). The DNA of the CDR3 is TGCAGGGGGACTAGCGGGAGGGTAGCTCCCTACAATGAGCAGTTCTTC. It is translated as CRGTSGRVAPYNEQFF.

The chain recombines TRBV7-9 with TRBJ2-7; 13 bases are a match to TRBD2. The CDR3 covers 15 residues. Germline CDR1 is SEHNR and CDR2 is FQNEAQ (reference sequence). V shed 10 bases and J 7 bases; nucleotides not matched to a gene: 13. CDR3 sequence: CATSIGLAGVREQYF. CDR3 in DNA: TGTGCCACCTCGATCGGACTAGCGGGAGTGAGGGAGCAGTACTTC.

As concerns this clonotype: A much larger clone sits a single nucleotide away, making a read error possible. V is TRBV2 and J is TRBJ2-1; D is tentatively TRBD1 or TRBD2 (5 bases each). Deletions cut 3 bases from V and 5 bases from J, with 26 bases between. This CDR3 comprises 19 residues. Germline loops: CDR1 SNHLY, CDR2 FYNNEI. The CDR3 bases are TGTGCCAGCAGTGAGGGTAGAGGGGAGCTTGGCGGGTTACACAATGAGCAGTTCTTC. This encodes CASSEGRGELGGLHNEQFF. Using reference TRBV2 and TRBJ2-1 for the parts outside the CDR3, the full variable domain is EPEVTQTPSHQVTQMGQEVILRCVPISNHLYFYWYRQILGQKVEFLVSFYNNEISEKSEIFDDQFSVERPDGSNFTLKIRSTKLEDSAMYFCASSEGRGELGGLHNEQFFGPGTRLTVL.